This is a list of T cell receptor beta chains from one sample in a study of CD8 T cells in ankylosing spondylitis. TCRdb redid the calling of the 5' RACE reads with MiXCR, one entry per CDR3 protein. This table holds around 300,000 distinct CDR3 sequences, 11% found once. The material sequenced was blood, either unsorted or a sorted T cell fraction (not recorded which). Receptors originate from a female donor with ankylosing spondylitis or in good health (not recorded which). Both conserved end residues are part of each CDR3. The order of the fields is clone size, D gene, V gene, J gene, CDR3 DNA, CDR3 protein. A D gene is named only where the DNA matches it firmly. Part of the rows lack a size; the others show once, few, many or a class for expanded clones.

clone size: many; D gene: NA; V gene: TRBV5-1; J gene: TRBJ2-7; CDR3 DNA: TGCGCCAGCAGCCCCTTCCAGACATCAGCCTACGAGCAGTACTTC; CDR3 protein: CASSPFQTSAYEQYF
clone size: NA; D gene: NA; V gene: TRBV11-2; J gene: TRBJ2-7; CDR3 DNA: TGTGCCAGCAGCTTAGAGAGCCTCATGAGCGAGCAGTACTTC; CDR3 protein: CASSLESLMSEQYF
clone size: many; D gene: NA; V gene: TRBV20-1; J gene: TRBJ2-1; CDR3 DNA: TGCAGTGCTAGCTGGGAGAGCTCCTACAATGAGCAGTTCTTC; CDR3 protein: CSASWESSYNEQFF
clone size: many; D gene: NA; V gene: TRBV27; J gene: TRBJ2-4; CDR3 DNA: TGTGCCAGCAGCTCCTCCCGTGGTGAAAACATTCAGTACTTC; CDR3 protein: CASSSSRGENIQYF
clone size: many; D gene: TRBD1; V gene: TRBV20-1; J gene: TRBJ2-5; CDR3 DNA: TGCAGTGCAACAGACAGGGGAGAGACCCAGTACTTC; CDR3 protein: CSATDRGETQYF
clone size: many; D gene: NA; V gene: TRBV9; J gene: TRBJ2-3; CDR3 DNA: TGTGCCAGCAGCGTAGAAGGATTTAGCACAGATACGCAGTATTTT; CDR3 protein: CASSVEGFSTDTQYF
clone size: few; D gene: NA; V gene: TRBV7-9; J gene: TRBJ1-4; CDR3 DNA: TGTGCCAGCAGCTTAGTCTCTCCGAGTGAAAAACTGTTTTTT; CDR3 protein: CASSLVSPSEKLFF
clone size: NA; D gene: NA; V gene: TRBV7-2; J gene: TRBJ2-7; CDR3 DNA: TGTGCCAGCAGCTTATGGCAGGGCCCCTACGAGCAGTACTTC; CDR3 protein: CASSLWQGPYEQYF
clone size: many; D gene: NA; V gene: TRBV15; J gene: TRBJ2-7; CDR3 DNA: TGTGCCACCAGCAGATGGGTCGGCTACGAGCAGTACTTC; CDR3 protein: CATSRWVGYEQYF
clone size: few; D gene: TRBD2; V gene: TRBV7-2; J gene: TRBJ2-1; CDR3 DNA: TGTGCCAGCAGCTTACTAGCGGGAGGACTTAGCGGTGAGCAGTTCTTC; CDR3 protein: CASSLLAGGLSGEQFF
clone size: many; D gene: NA; V gene: TRBV6-6; J gene: TRBJ1-1; CDR3 DNA: TGTGCCAGCTACCTCGACAGGTGGGAAGCTTTCTTT; CDR3 protein: CASYLDRWEAFF
clone size: many; D gene: NA; V gene: TRBV27; J gene: TRBJ2-7; CDR3 DNA: TGTGCCGTCTCGGGTCCCTACTTCTACGAGCAGTACTTC; CDR3 protein: CAVSGPYFYEQYF
clone size: many; D gene: TRBD1; V gene: TRBV20-1; J gene: TRBJ2-1; CDR3 DNA: TGCAGTGCTCAGGACAGGGTAAATGAGCAGTTCTTC; CDR3 protein: CSAQDRVNEQFF
clone size: NA; D gene: NA; V gene: TRBV12-3/TRBV12-4; J gene: TRBJ1-1; CDR3 DNA: TGTGCCAGCAGTTTAAGCCGAAACAGGGACGGAGGACGTCATAGGATGGCTTTCTTT; CDR3 protein: CASSLSRNRDGGRHRMAFF
clone size: many; D gene: NA; V gene: TRBV20-1; J gene: TRBJ2-1; CDR3 DNA: TGCAGTGCTAGAGATTGGAATAGGAATGTATATGAGCAGTTCTTC; CDR3 protein: CSARDWNRNVYEQFF
clone size: few; D gene: NA; V gene: TRBV20-1; J gene: TRBJ2-7; CDR3 DNA: TGCAGTGCTCTTTACAGGGATCTGGGAGAGCAGTACTTC; CDR3 protein: CSALYRDLGEQYF
clone size: few; D gene: NA; V gene: TRBV7-2; J gene: TRBJ1-6; CDR3 DNA: TGTGCCAGCAGCTTAGCCCCATCAAATTCACCCCTCCACTTT; CDR3 protein: CASSLAPSNSPLHF
clone size: many; D gene: NA; V gene: TRBV7-8; J gene: TRBJ1-6; CDR3 DNA: TGTGCCAGCAGCTATGCGGGGGACTCACCCCTCCACTTT; CDR3 protein: CASSYAGDSPLHF
clone size: many; D gene: NA; V gene: TRBV11-2; J gene: TRBJ2-2; CDR3 DNA: TGTGCCAGCAGCTTTTTCGGGTCCACCGGGGAGCTGTTTTTT; CDR3 protein: CASSFFGSTGELFF